This T cell receptor beta chain was recorded in a study of OX40 agonist ivuxolimab in advanced cancers. Study summary: Hepatocellular carcinoma, melanoma, renal cell or head and neck cancer was diagnosed in the dose-escalation patients. Patients with prior anti-PD-1, anti-PD-L1 or anti-CTLA-4 therapy were eligible; about 40% had some.

The data were produced by immunoSEQ multiplex PCR, yet TCRdb's version contains in-frame clones alone and is incomplete. The profile shows about 61,000 clones, approximately 77% of them singletons. CDR3 size: 17 residues. CDR1 and CDR2 from the germline V gene are WNHNN and SYGVQD (reference sequence). After removal of 0 bases from V and 8 bases from J, the junction contained 12 bases not matched to a gene. Study results and caveats: The CD4+ and CD8+ T cells in the blood had expanded clonally by week 6 at 0.1 to 3.0 mg/kg.

Points on this clone: Antigen specificity is unknown.

The chain uses TRBV10-1 and TRBJ2-1, with 8 bases aligning to TRBD2. This TCR was recovered from an adult with an advanced solid tumor such as melanoma, head and neck, liver or kidney cancer. Material: CD4+ or CD8+ T cells sorted from blood, obtained in a trial of the OX40 agonist ivuxolimab. The DNA of the CDR3 is TGCGCCAGCAGTGAGTCGAGGCCCAGCGGGAGACGCGATGAGCAGTTCTTC. This sequence encodes CASSESRPSGRRDEQFF.